This T cell receptor (beta chain) was documented in a study of human T cells and chemical hapten exposure. Across the study: DPC at 2% was the sensitizing agent, placed on roughly 2 cm by roughly 2 cm of upper inner arm skin. On the upper back, patch tests were applied with 0.01% DPC and read at 6 days.

The table lists this clonotype with many counts. Germline V gene sequence: CDR1 MRHNA, CDR2 SNTAGT. This CDR3 has 16 amino acids. Trimming shortened V by 6 bases and J by 0 bases, and 16 bases separated the two germline ends. The sample's time point: pre-sensitization, week 0. Sample treatment: therapeutic diphenylcyclopropenone sensitization with weekly scalp DPC. TCRdb reprocessed the RACE reads via MiXCR and lists one record per CDR3 protein. The table lists a few hundred thousand distinct CDR3 sequences, approximately 5.8% of them singletons. The source material was whole blood, sampled in connection with sensitization to the hapten diphenylcyclopropenone (DPC). The gene calls are TRBV6-4 and TRBJ2-3; perhaps D is TRBD1 or TRBD2 (6 bases each). The clonotype was recovered from a woman under 30 with alopecia areata. Some clones in this sample may be carry-over from other donors' samples. CDR3 in amino acids: CASSATRGESTDTQYF. The CDR3 region has the DNA TGTGCCAGCAGCGCAACAAGGGGGGAGAGCACAGATACGCAGTATTTT.